Following are 22 T cell receptor beta chains from one sample sequenced in a study of shared T cell receptors in the human thymus (dated by TCRdb to the early 2020s). The library relied on the immunoSEQ multiplex PCR assay. The clones in this table, taken by TCRdb from immuneACCESS, are in-frame only. Not every clone is retained; where verified, under half of the shortfall comes from an unresolved V gene, and the cause of the rest is unknown. This sample is represented by about 610,000 clones; approximately 90% of them were singletons. The biggest ten clones account for 0.01% of the sample. This sample was shared with a second study, whose subject was human thymus T cells.

The sequenced material came from thymocytes. All receptors come from a boy younger than two with a congenital heart defect. Donor details come from another sample of the same person, matched by shared clones.

This chain connects TRBV15 to TRBJ2-2, with TRBD1 matching over 11 bases. Trimming at V came to 5 bases and at J to 4 bases, leaving 15 bases not matched to a gene. The CDR3 extends over 19 amino acids. Germline V gene data show CDR1 as LNHNV and CDR2 as YYDKDF (reference sequence). CDR3 residues: CATSDKPGQGVGVTGELFF. In DNA form, the CDR3 reads TGTGCCACCAGCGATAAACCGGGACAGGGGGTTGGGGTCACCGGGGAGCTGTTTTTT.

The CDR3 spells CASMSGQPGYEQFF. Here the CDR3 DNA reads TGTGCCAGCATGAGCGGGCAACCGGGGTATGAGCAGTTCTTC. This chain links TRBV27 with TRBJ2-1; D perhaps matches TRBD2 (6 bases). The V and J ends lost 7 bases and 8 bases respectively, with 18 bases between them. Looked up from germline, CDR1 is MNHEY and CDR2 is SMNVEV (reference sequence). The CDR3 loop spans 14 amino acids.

The chain couples TRBV9 to TRBJ2-3; 8 positions match TRBD2. The CDR3 has 17 residues. Germline V gives CDR1 SGDLS, CDR2 YYNGEE. V was clipped by 2 bases and J by 4 bases; unmatched bases: 12. The CDR3 sequence: CASSVSGKAGEPDTQYF. CDR3 coding DNA: TGTGCCAGCAGCGTGTCGGGCAAAGCGGGAGAACCAGATACGCAGTATTTT.

This sequence joins TRBV5-5 and TRBJ2-1, with TRBD2 identical over 13 bases. V dropped 0 bases and J dropped 8; count of bases not matched to a gene: 17. Looked up from germline, CDR1 is SGHKS and CDR2 is YYEKEE (reference sequence). This CDR3 contains 20 residues. The CDR3 sequence is CASSLVPGTSGTGGCDEQFF. CDR3 in DNA: TGTGCCAGCAGCTTGGTTCCCGGGACTAGCGGGACAGGAGGCTGCGATGAGCAGTTCTTC. Filled out from reference TRBV5-5 and TRBJ2-1, the complete variable domain reads DAGVTQSPTHLIKTRGQQVTLRCSPISGHKSVSWYQQVLGQGPQFIFQYYEKEERGRGNFPDRFSARQFPNYSSELNVNALLLGDSALYLCASSLVPGTSGTGGCDEQFFGPGTRLTVL.

This chain uses TRBV5-6 with TRBJ2-3, with 8 bases matching TRBD2. The CDR3 sequence is 19 residues long. After removal of 4 bases from V and 0 bases from J, the junction contained 16 bases not matched to a gene. Germline CDR1 SGHDT, CDR2 YYEEEE. CDR3 in amino acids: CASSPRTRLARHSTDTQYF. The CDR3 bases are TGTGCCAGCAGCCCAAGGACCCGACTAGCGAGACATAGCACAGATACGCAGTATTTT.

The chain carries TRBV12-5 and TRBJ2-2; possibly TRBD2 for D (6 bases). This CDR3 has 15 residues. The V end was cut by 0 bases, the J end by 5 bases, with 10 bases between. CDR1 and CDR2 (germline): LGHNT, FRNRAP. The CDR3 reads CASGLVGGRTGELFF. The CDR3 coding sequence is TGTGCTAGTGGTTTGGTCGGGGGACGGACCGGGGAGCTGTTTTTT.

This clone was detected only once. This chain uses TRBV6-1 with TRBJ2-2; possible D gene TRBD2, 6 bases. V lost 0 bases, J lost 3 bases, and 8 bases lay in between. From germline, CDR1 is MNHNS and CDR2 SASEGT. CDR3 length: 15 residues. CDR3 residues: CASSEAREDTGELFF. For the CDR3, the DNA is TGTGCCAGCAGTGAAGCTAGGGAGGACACCGGGGAGCTGTTTTTT.

This sequence joins TRBV9 and TRBJ2-7; 15 bases match TRBD2. The CDR3 contains 17 residues. Looked up from germline, CDR1 is SGDLS and CDR2 is YYNGEE. With 3 bases clipped from V and 3 bases from J, the junction kept 7 bases outside the gene matches. In nucleotides, the CDR3 is TGTGCCAGCAGCGCCGGGACTAGCGGGAGGTTCGGCTACGAGCAGTACTTC. This codes for CASSAGTSGRFGYEQYF.

CDR3 bases: TGTGCCAGCAGTTACTCGAGAAGGGGCCCCTCCTACGAGCAGTACTTC. Residues: CASSYSRRGPSYEQYF. The chain joins TRBV6-5 to TRBJ2-7, with D possibly matching TRBD1 (5 bases). CDR1 MNHEY and CDR2 SVGAGI come from the germline V gene. V was trimmed by 0 bases and J by 0 bases, leaving 12 bases between them. This CDR3 contains 16 residues.

The rearrangement uses TRBV15 and TRBJ1-3, with D maybe TRBD1 (6 bases). Trimming removed 8 bases at V and 0 bases at J, with 20 bases between. The CDR3 is 17 amino acids. Germline V gene data show CDR1 as LNHNV and CDR2 as YYDKDF (reference sequence). The DNA for the CDR3 is TGTGCCACCGAGGGGGTAGTCGGGGCCAGCTCTGGAAACACCATATATTTT. It translates to CATEGVVGASSGNTIYF.

The chain links TRBV4-3 to TRBJ2-1, with TRBD2 matching 8 bases. The CDR3 is made up of 15 amino acids. Unmatched junction bases numbered 4, after V lost 3 bases and J lost 3 bases. Germline V gives CDR1 LGHNA, CDR2 YSLEER. The CDR3 here is CASSHIAGNYNEQFF. The CDR3 DNA reads TGCGCCAGCAGCCATATAGCGGGAAACTACAATGAGCAGTTCTTC.

The J gene is TRBJ1-2, the V gene TRBV7-9; 7 bases line up with TRBD1. The CDR3 extends over 14 amino acids. The V segment lost 4 bases and the J segment 1 base; nucleotides outside the gene matches: 3. Germline CDR1 SEHNR, CDR2 FQNEAQ (reference sequence). In DNA form, the CDR3 reads TGTGCCAGCAGCTCAGGACAGGATAACTATGGCTACACCTTC. It codes for CASSSGQDNYGYTF.

This clone was seen more than once but under ten times. This chain uses TRBV28 with TRBJ2-7, with 10 bases matching TRBD1. CDR1 MDHEN and CDR2 SYDVKM come from the germline V gene. The CDR3 is 18 amino acids. V shed 5 bases, J shed 0 bases, and the junction held 13 bases outside the gene matches. CDR3 nucleotide sequence: TGTGCCAGCAGTCCGGGGGTCCCGGGACAGGGGAGCTCCTACGAGCAGTACTTC. Translation: CASSPGVPGQGSSYEQYF.

J is TRBJ1-1 and V is TRBV9; 7 positions agree with TRBD1. This CDR3 has 13 residues. V trimming: 4 bases; J trimming: 7 bases; junction bases outside the gene matches: 7. CDR1 is SGDLS and CDR2 is YYNGEE in the germline V gene. CDR3: CASSLWAGGEAFF. CDR3 nucleotides: TGTGCCAGCAGCCTGTGGGCAGGGGGTGAAGCTTTCTTT.

This clone is a singleton in its sample. This chain links TRBV7-4 with TRBJ1-2; TRBD1 aligns across 7 bases. Germline loops: CDR1 SGHVT, CDR2 SQSDAQ. V shed 8 bases and J 4 bases; nucleotides not matched to a gene: 10. The CDR3 covers 14 residues. CDR3 nucleotide sequence: TGTGCCAGCCGCCTGGACGACAGGGTCTATGGCTACACCTTC. Translating gives CASRLDDRVYGYTF.

The chain employs TRBV5-4 and TRBJ2-2, with a possible D match to TRBD2 (5 bases). The CDR3 runs 14 residues. In germline, CDR1 is SGHNT, CDR2 YYREEE (reference sequence). Trimming left V 2 bases short and J 2 bases short, with 7 bases between. As DNA, the CDR3 is TGTGCCAGCAGCTTATGGACTAACACCGGGGAGCTGTTTTTT. Translated, it gives CASSLWTNTGELFF.

This clone was recorded only once. The gene calls are TRBV7-2 and TRBJ2-7; 7 nucleotides agree with TRBD1. This CDR3 is 13 amino acids long. V shed 2 bases, J shed 3 bases, and the junction held 1 base outside the gene matches. CDR1 SGHTA and CDR2 FQGNSA come from the germline V gene. CDR3 residues: CASSLRQGYEQYF. CDR3 nucleotide sequence: TGTGCCAGCAGCTTAAGACAGGGCTACGAGCAGTACTTC.

The J gene is TRBJ2-7, the V gene TRBV7-2; D may be TRBD1 (6 bases). This CDR3 region has 16 residues. Trimming removed 7 bases at V and 3 bases at J, with 22 bases between. The germline gives CDR1 SGHTA, CDR2 FQGNSA. The CDR3: CASTERGSGDHYEQYF. The CDR3 bases are TGTGCCAGCACCGAGAGGGGGTCAGGGGACCACTACGAGCAGTACTTC.

The chain combines TRBV30 with TRBJ2-5, with TRBD2 identical over 14 bases. CDR1 and CDR2 from the germline V gene are GTSNPN and SVGIG (reference sequence). The CDR3 totals 16 residues. J lost 2 bases, V lost 4 bases, and 6 bases had no gene match. CDR3 nucleotides: TGTGCCTGGACCCAGGGACTAGCGGGAGATCAAGAGACCCAGTACTTC. Translating it yields CAWTQGLAGDQETQYF.

J is TRBJ2-3 and V is TRBV28; the D gene is possibly TRBD2 (6 bases). The CDR3 runs to 13 residues. V dropped 6 bases and J dropped 1 base, with 8 bases sitting between them. Germline-derived CDR1 and CDR2 are MDHEN and SYDVKM. CDR3 loop: CASRGGGTDTQYF. Here the CDR3 DNA reads TGTGCCAGCAGAGGAGGGGGCACAGATACGCAGTATTTT. The variable domain in full, completed from reference TRBV28 and TRBJ2-3, reads DVKVTQSSRYLVKRTGEKVFLECVQDMDHENMFWYRQDPGLGLRLIYFSYDVKMKEKGDIPEGYSVSREKKERFSLILESASTNQTSMYLCASRGGGTDTQYFGPGTRLTVL.

The rearrangement joins TRBV28 to TRBJ2-5; 9 positions agree with TRBD1. V dropped 6 bases and J dropped 3; count of bases not matched to a gene: 2. Germline CDR1 and CDR2: MDHEN and SYDVKM. The length of the CDR3 is 13 residues. The CDR3 sequence: CASRRTGEETQYF. The CDR3 DNA reads as TGTGCCAGCAGACGGACAGGGGAAGAGACCCAGTACTTC.

The chain has TRBV4-2 and TRBJ2-1; TRBD1 matches 8 bases. The CDR3 is made up of 14 amino acids. V was clipped by 6 bases and J by 8 bases; unmatched bases: 9. CDR1 and CDR2 (germline): LGHNA, YNFKEQ. The CDR3 loop reads CASSFQGASDEQFF. Here the CDR3 DNA reads TGTGCCAGCAGTTTTCAGGGGGCATCCGATGAGCAGTTCTTC.